These T cell receptor beta chains were read from a single sample in a study of CD8+ T cells in alopecia areata. The table came from immunoSEQ multiplex PCR; TCRdb's copy has only in-frame clones and leaves some out. The table includes some 190,000 clones, 45% to 60% detected once. The source material was CD8+ T cells sorted from blood, sampled around week 54, from a patient treated with tofacitinib. These receptors were obtained from a human donor with alopecia areata. Each CDR3 is given with its conserved first and last residue. Each record gives: V gene, clone size, J gene, CDR3 protein. Only some rows state a clone size, as once, few, many or a class for expanded clones.

TRBV27	-	TRBJ1-6	CASSPGIDNSPLHF
TRBV10-3	-	TRBJ2-7	CAISESTGGEQYF
TRBV7-9	-	TRBJ1-1	CASSLGVEAFF
TRBV30	-	TRBJ2-3	CAWRGPGQYTDTQYF
TRBV29-1	-	TRBJ2-1	CSVESLDRGDEQFF
TRBV5-5	few	TRBJ1-4	CASSYDTATNEKLFF
TRBV7-2	few	TRBJ2-5	CASSLLGQETQYF
TRBV5-1	-	TRBJ2-1	CASSWDRAVNEQFF
TRBV15	-	TRBJ1-1	CATSGSSLGWNTEAFF
TRBV4-1	few	TRBJ2-2	CASSQDRPGELFF
TRBV7-3	few	TRBJ2-1	CASSTMGGSEQFF
TRBV29-1	-	TRBJ2-2	CSVEGETGELFF
TRBV7-8	-	TRBJ2-7	CASSPRTRARYEQYF
TRBV27	-	TRBJ2-5	CASSPGWTEQETQYF
TRBV6-1	-	TRBJ1-1	CASAPVDRGPTEAFF
TRBV19	-	TRBJ2-2	CASNIVPGGELFF
TRBV9	-	TRBJ2-3	CASSTPVGGTDTQYF
TRBV27	-	TRBJ2-7	CASSSEGLAGIAYEQYF
TRBV2	-	TRBJ2-2	CASSPGQGAATGELFF
TRBV4-3	-	TRBJ2-7	CASSQGQQLTYEQYF
TRBV27	once	TRBJ2-7	CASSLWGAYEQYF
TRBV7-9	-	TRBJ2-3	CASSLGDRVTDTQYF
TRBV7-3	-	TRBJ2-3	CASSLGPTDTQYF
TRBV18	few	TRBJ2-2	CASSSQVGELFF
TRBV5-1	-	TRBJ1-5	CASRAGSNQPQHF
TRBV4-1	many	TRBJ2-1	CASSQESARTYNEQFF
TRBV5-1	-	TRBJ2-7	CASSPTGNEQYF
TRBV6-5	few	TRBJ1-1	CASSLRGLNTEAFF
TRBV19	-	TRBJ2-1	CASSIPGGDSYNEQFF
TRBV2	-	TRBJ2-2	CASSISTDSLSGELFF
TRBV6-4	many	TRBJ2-1	CASSPSGDGHNEQFF
TRBV4-1	few	TRBJ2-1	CASSLGAGEQFF
TRBV5-4	-	TRBJ1-2	CASRLDGTSYTF
TRBV19	-	TRBJ2-2	CASSTPTPDGTGELFF
TRBV2	-	TRBJ2-7	CASKGTGESYEQYF
TRBV27	-	TRBJ1-5	CASSLTPSNQPQHF
TRBV30	-	TRBJ1-2	CAWSVPPDRGYGYTF
TRBV14	-	TRBJ1-6	CASSVISGGGSPLHF
TRBV27	-	TRBJ2-1	CASSLEITNEQFF
TRBV4-1	-	TRBJ2-5	CASSQGPGDQETQYF
TRBV4-2	-	TRBJ1-1	CASSQDGSPNTEAFF
TRBV11-2	few	TRBJ2-3	CASSFNPGEGTDTQYF
TRBV13	once	TRBJ2-7	CASSPHGSGGPGEQYF
TRBV9	-	TRBJ2-2	CASSVGRANTGELFF
TRBV9	once	TRBJ1-6	CASSVSGGNSPLHF